The next 14 T cell receptor beta chains were all read from a single sample in a study of regulatory T cells in long-lasting Graves disease. iRepertoire HTBI primers and Arm-PCR of CDR3 regions built TCR beta libraries. From the multiplex PCR reads, TCRdb called clonotypes with MiXCR, one entry per CDR3 protein. The sample gives about 430,000 distinct CDR3 sequences, around 16% of which show up once; about 8% is in the top ten. Time point: newly diagnosed GD, antithyroid drugs for less than 3 months. The TCR library used RNA extracted from PBMCs. These data were likewise used in another study, on T cells in Graves' hyperthyroidism and ophthalmopathy.

This specimen consisted of peripheral blood mononuclear cells (PBMCs), obtained at new diagnosis, from a patient treated with antithyroid drugs. The receptors originated from a woman in her forties with Graves disease.

In the case of this clonotype: Because it lacks the conserved phenylalanine or tryptophan at the end, this CDR3 is likely a read error. The V call is TRBV20-1, the J call TRBJ2-1; 12 nucleotides agree with TRBD2. The V and J ends lost 3 bases and 7 bases, in that order; junction bases with no gene match: 1. Germline CDR1 is DFQATT and CDR2 is SNEGSKA (reference sequence). CDR3 length: 13 amino acids. This CDR3 reads CSARTSGSNEQFL. CDR3 nucleotide sequence: TGCAGTGCTAGGACTAGCGGGAGTAATGAGCAGTTCTTG.

V is TRBV19 and J is TRBJ2-1; D is undetermined. The CDR3 length is 11 residues. V was pared by 10 bases and J by 7 bases, with 11 bases between. Per germline, CDR1 LNHDA and CDR2 SQIVND (reference sequence). The DNA of the CDR3 is TGTGCCATCTCCTGGGGAAATGAGCAGTTCTTC. Amino acids: CAISWGNEQFF.

This clonotype occurred many times. The gene calls are TRBV28 and TRBJ2-2, with D perhaps given as TRBD1 or TRBD2 (5 bases each). V shed 3 bases and J shed 3 bases, with 17 bases lying between them. Germline CDR1 and CDR2: MDHEN and SYDVKM. The CDR3 loop spans 17 amino acids. The CDR3 reads CASSFEGWLVHTGELFF. CDR3 nucleotide sequence: TGTGCCAGCAGTTTTGAGGGGTGGCTGGTACACACCGGGGAGCTGTTTTTT.

Ten or more counts support this clonotype. CDR3 nucleotides: TGTGCCACCCTTCCAGCCCCAAATAATTCACCCCTCCACTTT. This encodes CATLPAPNNSPLHF. The chain has TRBV28 and TRBJ1-6, with unresolved D. The CDR3 length is 14 residues. Trimming stripped 10 bases from V and 5 bases from J, with 15 bases between. CDR1 is MDHEN and CDR2 is SYDVKM in the germline V gene.

This clonotype occurred many times. The V call is TRBV27, the J call TRBJ2-1, with D tentatively TRBD2 (5 bases). The CDR3 length is 14 residues. Deletions cut 6 bases from V and 4 bases from J, with 13 bases between. Germline lookup yields CDR1 MNHEY and CDR2 SMNVEV (reference sequence). The CDR3 loop reads CASSLGRVYNEQFF. The CDR3 DNA sequence: TGTGCCAGCAGCTTAGGGCGGGTATACAATGAGCAGTTCTTC.

This clonotype was observed a single time. The J gene is TRBJ2-3, the V gene TRBV19, with D possibly matching TRBD1 (6 bases). V lost 1 base, J lost 4 bases, and 12 bases lay in between. This CDR3 comprises 15 residues. Looked up from germline, CDR1 is LNHDA and CDR2 is SQIVND (reference sequence). The CDR3 is CASSIGGGAADTQYF. The CDR3 coding sequence is TGTGCCAGTAGTATAGGTGGGGGCGCGGCAGATACGCAGTATTTT.

About this clonotype itself: A single base separates this from a much larger clone, so it may be a read error. The chain recombines TRBV25-1 with TRBJ2-1; tentative D call: TRBD1 (7 bases). CDR3 length equals 16 residues. The germline gives CDR1 MGHDK, CDR2 SYGVNS. Trimming removed 2 bases at V and 5 bases at J, with 16 bases between. In nucleotides, the CDR3 is TGTGCCAGCAGTGAACGCGGGACAGAGGAGAACAATGAGCAGTTCTTC. It codes for CASSERGTEENNEQFF.

This clonotype has a count of ten or more. The V call is TRBV3-1, the J call TRBJ1-5; 10 bases align to TRBD1. V shed 5 bases and J 8 bases; nucleotides not matched to a gene: 6. The germline V gene has CDR1 LGHDT and CDR2 YNNKEL (reference sequence). This CDR3 spans 14 amino acids. In nucleotides, the CDR3 is TGTGCCAGCAGCGGACAGGGGGAATTGGAGCCCCAGCATTTT. This codes for CASSGQGELEPQHF.

At least ten counts were recorded for this clonotype. This rearrangement joins TRBV28 to TRBJ2-2; D might be TRBD1 or TRBD2, each matching 5 bases. CDR3 length: 14 amino acids. CDR1 and CDR2 from the germline V gene are MDHEN and SYDVKM. The V end was cut by 0 bases, the J end by 3 bases, with 5 bases between. The DNA for the CDR3 is TGTGCCAGCAGTTTATGGGGGGACACCGGGGAGCTGTTTTTT. Translated, it gives CASSLWGDTGELFF.

This clonotype was seen ten or more times. V usage is TRBV7-3 and J usage is TRBJ2-7; D possibly corresponds to TRBD1 (6 bases). The germline V gene has CDR1 SGHTA and CDR2 FQGTGA. Trimming took off 4 bases at V and 5 bases at J, with 15 bases between the two ends. CDR3 length equals 14 residues. The CDR3 loop reads CASSYYRASNEQYF. The CDR3 coding sequence is TGTGCCAGCAGCTACTACAGGGCGTCAAACGAGCAGTACTTC.

V is TRBV30 and J is TRBJ1-1; 7 bases fit TRBD1. Germline CDR1 and CDR2: GTSNPN and SVGIG (reference sequence). The CDR3 sequence is 15 residues long. V lost 2 bases, J lost 8 bases, and 14 bases stayed unmatched. The CDR3 DNA reads TGTGCCTGGAGTTTTTCGACAGGGAGGTTGCCCGAAGCTTTCTTT. It is translated as CAWSFSTGRLPEAFF.

V and J are TRBV18 and TRBJ2-1; TRBD1 might be the D (5 bases). This CDR3 has 15 residues. Per the germline V gene, CDR1 is KGHSH and CDR2 is LQKENI. The V end lost 0 bases, the J end lost 0 bases, and 6 bases lay between the germline ends. The CDR3 spells CASSPPGVSYNEQFF. The CDR3 DNA reads as TGTGCCAGCTCACCACCAGGGGTCTCCTACAATGAGCAGTTCTTC. The full variable domain, with the rest looked up from reference TRBV18 and TRBJ2-1, is NAGVMQNPRHLVRRRGQEARLRCSPMKGHSHVYWYRQLPEEGLKFMVYLQKENIIDESGMPKERFSAEFPKEGPSILRIQQVVRGDSAAYFCASSPPGVSYNEQFFGPGTRLTVL.

This clonotype was counted many times. The V gene is TRBV27, the J gene TRBJ2-1, with D possibly matching TRBD2 (6 bases). The V gene lost 5 bases and the J gene lost 0 bases, with 17 bases spanning the gap. This CDR3 spans 17 amino acids. Germline V gives CDR1 MNHEY, CDR2 SMNVEV (reference sequence). CDR3 amino acids: CASSHNSGLSSYNEQFF. In nucleotides, the CDR3 is TGTGCCAGCAGTCATAATTCGGGACTCTCCTCCTACAATGAGCAGTTCTTC.

This clonotype was seen only a few times. The V and J genes are TRBV9 and TRBJ1-1; D gene ambiguous. Deletions cut 3 bases from V and 4 bases from J, with 13 bases between. Germline V gene sequence: CDR1 SGDLS, CDR2 YYNGEE. There are 14 residues in the CDR3. This CDR3 reads CASSAVEGGTEAFF. The CDR3 DNA reads TGTGCCAGCAGCGCCGTCGAGGGTGGCACTGAAGCTTTCTTT.